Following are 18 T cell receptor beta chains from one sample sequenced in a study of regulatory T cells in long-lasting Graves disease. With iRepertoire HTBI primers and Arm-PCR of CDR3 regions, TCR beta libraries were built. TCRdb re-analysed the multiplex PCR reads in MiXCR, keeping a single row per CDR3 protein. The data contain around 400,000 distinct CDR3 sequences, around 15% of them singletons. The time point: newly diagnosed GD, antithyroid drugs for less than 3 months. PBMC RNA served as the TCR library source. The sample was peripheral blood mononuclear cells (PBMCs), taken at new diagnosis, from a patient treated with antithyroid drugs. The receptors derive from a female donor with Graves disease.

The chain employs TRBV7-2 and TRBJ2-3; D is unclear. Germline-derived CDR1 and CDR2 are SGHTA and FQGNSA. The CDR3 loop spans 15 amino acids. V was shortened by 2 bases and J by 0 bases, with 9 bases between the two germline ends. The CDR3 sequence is CASSLSAASTDTQYF. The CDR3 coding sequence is TGTGCCAGCAGCTTATCGGCGGCTAGCACAGATACGCAGTATTTT. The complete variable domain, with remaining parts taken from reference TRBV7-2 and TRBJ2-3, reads GAGVSQSPSNKVTEKGKDVELRCDPISGHTALYWYRQSLGQGLEFLIYFQGNSAPDKSGLPSDRFSAERTGGSVSTLTIQRTQQEDSAVYLCASSLSAASTDTQYFGPGTRLTVL.

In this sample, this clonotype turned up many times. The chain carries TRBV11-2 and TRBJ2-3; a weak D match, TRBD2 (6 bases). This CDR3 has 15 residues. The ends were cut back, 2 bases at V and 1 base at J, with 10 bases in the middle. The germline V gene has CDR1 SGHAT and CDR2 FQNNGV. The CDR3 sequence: CASSLRGGGTDTQYF. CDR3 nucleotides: TGTGCCAGCAGCTTACGGGGCGGGGGCACAGATACGCAGTATTTT.

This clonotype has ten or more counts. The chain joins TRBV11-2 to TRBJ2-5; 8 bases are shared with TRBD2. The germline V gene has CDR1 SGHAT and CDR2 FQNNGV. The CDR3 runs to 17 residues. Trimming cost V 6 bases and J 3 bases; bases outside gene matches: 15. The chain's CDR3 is CASSRRFSTSAEETQYF. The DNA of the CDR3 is TGTGCCAGCAGTAGGAGATTTTCGACTAGCGCCGAAGAGACCCAGTACTTC.

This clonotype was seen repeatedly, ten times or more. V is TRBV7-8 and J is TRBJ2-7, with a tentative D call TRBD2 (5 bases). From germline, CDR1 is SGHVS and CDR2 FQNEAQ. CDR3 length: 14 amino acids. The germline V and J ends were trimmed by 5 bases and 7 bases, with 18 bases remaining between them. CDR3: CASSASRAYSEQYF. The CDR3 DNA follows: TGTGCCAGCAGCGCTAGCCGGGCCTACTCGGAGCAGTACTTC.

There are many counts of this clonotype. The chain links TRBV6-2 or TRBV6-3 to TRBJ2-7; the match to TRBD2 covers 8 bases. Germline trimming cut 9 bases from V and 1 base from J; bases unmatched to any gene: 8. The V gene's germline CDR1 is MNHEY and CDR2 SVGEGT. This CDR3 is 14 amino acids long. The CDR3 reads CASSGTAGSYEQYF. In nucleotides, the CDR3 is TGTGCCAGTAGCGGGACTGCGGGATCCTACGAGCAGTACTTC.

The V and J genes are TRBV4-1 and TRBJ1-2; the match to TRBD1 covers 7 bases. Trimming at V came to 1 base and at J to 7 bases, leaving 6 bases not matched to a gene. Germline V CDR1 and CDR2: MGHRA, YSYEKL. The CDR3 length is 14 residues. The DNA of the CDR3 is TGCGCCAGCAGCCAAGTGCAGGGGGACCTTGGCTACACCTTC. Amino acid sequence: CASSQVQGDLGYTF.

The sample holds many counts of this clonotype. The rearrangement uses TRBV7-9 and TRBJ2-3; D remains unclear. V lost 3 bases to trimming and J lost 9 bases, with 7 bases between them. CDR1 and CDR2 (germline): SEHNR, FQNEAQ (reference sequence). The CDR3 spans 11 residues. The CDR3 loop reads CASSFNGTQYF. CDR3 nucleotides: TGTGCCAGCAGCTTTAACGGCACGCAGTATTTT.

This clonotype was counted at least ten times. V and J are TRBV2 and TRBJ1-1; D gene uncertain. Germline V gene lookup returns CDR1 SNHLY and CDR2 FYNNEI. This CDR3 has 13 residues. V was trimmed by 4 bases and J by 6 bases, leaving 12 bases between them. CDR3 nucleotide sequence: TGTGCCAGCAGTGGGCAGACTCGGGCTGAAGCTTTCTTT. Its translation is CASSGQTRAEAFF.

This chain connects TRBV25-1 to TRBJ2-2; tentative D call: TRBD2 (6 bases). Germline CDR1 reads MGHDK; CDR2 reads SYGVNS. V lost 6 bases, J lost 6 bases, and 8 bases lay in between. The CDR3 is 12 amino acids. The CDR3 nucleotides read TGTGCCAGCAGGGAGGGTTCCGGGGAGCTGTTTTTT. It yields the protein CASREGSGELFF.

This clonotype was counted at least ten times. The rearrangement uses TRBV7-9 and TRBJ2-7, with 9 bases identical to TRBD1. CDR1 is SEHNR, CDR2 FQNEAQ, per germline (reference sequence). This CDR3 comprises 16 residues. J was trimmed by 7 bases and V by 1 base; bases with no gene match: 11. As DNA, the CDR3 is TGTGCCAGCAGCTTAGGCCGGGACAGGGTCTTGTGGGAGCAGTACTTC. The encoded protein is CASSLGRDRVLWEQYF.

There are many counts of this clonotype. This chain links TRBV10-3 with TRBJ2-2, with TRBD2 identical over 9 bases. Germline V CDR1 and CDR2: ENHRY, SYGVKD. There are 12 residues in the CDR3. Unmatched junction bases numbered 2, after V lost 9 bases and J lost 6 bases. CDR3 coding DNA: TGTGCCATAGCTAGCGGGGCCGGGGAGCTGTTTTTT. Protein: CAIASGAGELFF.

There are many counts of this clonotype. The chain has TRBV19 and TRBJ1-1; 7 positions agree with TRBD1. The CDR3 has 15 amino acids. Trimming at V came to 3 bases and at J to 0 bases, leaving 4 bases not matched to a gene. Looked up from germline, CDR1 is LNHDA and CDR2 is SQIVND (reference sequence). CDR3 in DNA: TGTGCCAGTAGTATGGGAGGGGGCCTGAACACTGAAGCTTTCTTT. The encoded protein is CASSMGGGLNTEAFF.

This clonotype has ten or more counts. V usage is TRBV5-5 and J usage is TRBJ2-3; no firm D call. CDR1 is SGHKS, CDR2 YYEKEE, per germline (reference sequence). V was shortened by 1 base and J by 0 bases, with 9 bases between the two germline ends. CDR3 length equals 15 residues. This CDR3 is CASSLKGSSTDTQYF. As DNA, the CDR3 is TGTGCCAGCAGCTTGAAGGGATCTAGCACAGATACGCAGTATTTT.

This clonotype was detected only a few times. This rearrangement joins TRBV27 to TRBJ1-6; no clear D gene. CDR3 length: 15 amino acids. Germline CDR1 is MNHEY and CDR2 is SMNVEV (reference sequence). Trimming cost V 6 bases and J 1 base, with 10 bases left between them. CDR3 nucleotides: TGTGCCAGCAGCTCTGACTGGTCCTATAATTCACCCCTCCACTTT. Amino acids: CASSSDWSYNSPLHF.

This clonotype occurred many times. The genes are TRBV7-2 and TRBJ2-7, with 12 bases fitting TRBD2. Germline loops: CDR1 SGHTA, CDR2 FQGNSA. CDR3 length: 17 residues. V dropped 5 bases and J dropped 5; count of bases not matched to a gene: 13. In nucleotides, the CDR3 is TGTGCCAGCAGCCTCACCCAGCGACTAGCGGGAGTCCACGAGCAGTACTTC. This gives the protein CASSLTQRLAGVHEQYF.

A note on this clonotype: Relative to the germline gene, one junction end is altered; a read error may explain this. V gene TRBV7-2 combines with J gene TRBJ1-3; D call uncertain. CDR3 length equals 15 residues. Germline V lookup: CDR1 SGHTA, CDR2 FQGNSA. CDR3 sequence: CANSSTAVSVNTIYF. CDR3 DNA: TGTGCCAACAGCTCAACAGCGGTATCTGTAAACACCATATATTTT.

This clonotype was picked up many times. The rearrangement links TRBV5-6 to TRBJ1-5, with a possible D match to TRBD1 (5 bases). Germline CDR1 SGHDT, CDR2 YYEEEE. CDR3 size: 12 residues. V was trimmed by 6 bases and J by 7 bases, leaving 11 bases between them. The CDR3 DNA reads TGTGCCAGCAACGTCTGGGGCCAGCCCCAGCATTTT. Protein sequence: CASNVWGQPQHF.

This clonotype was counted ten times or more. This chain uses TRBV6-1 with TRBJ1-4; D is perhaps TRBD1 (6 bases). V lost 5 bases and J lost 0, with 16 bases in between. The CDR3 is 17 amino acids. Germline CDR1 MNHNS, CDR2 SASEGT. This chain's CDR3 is CASSLRGGRATNEKLFF. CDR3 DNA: TGTGCCAGCAGTCTCCGGGGGGGGCGGGCAACTAATGAAAAACTGTTTTTT.